These 29 T cell receptor beta chains were sequenced from one sample in a study of cytomegalovirus exposure and HLA in healthy donors. Produced via immunoSEQ multiplex PCR; TCRdb's table is partial and in-frame only. The sample shows about 140,000 clones, 88% of them seen only once. The sequenced sample was PBMCs. Receptors originate from a woman between 18 and 29 years old in good health and CMV-seropositive.

The chain is built from TRBV28 and TRBJ1-1; unclear D gene. The V gene's germline CDR1 is MDHEN and CDR2 SYDVKM. CDR3 length equals 13 residues. Trimming removed 6 bases at V and 7 bases at J, with 15 bases between. The CDR3 loop is CASSLIVSGEAFF. DNA of the CDR3: TGTGCCAGCAGCCTCATCGTTAGTGGTGAAGCTTTCTTT.

The chain links TRBV6-5 to TRBJ1-1; TRBD1 agrees at 9 bases. The germline V gene encodes CDR1 MNHEY and CDR2 SVGAGI. The CDR3 loop spans 15 amino acids. The trim removed 5 bases at V and 0 bases at J, leaving 4 bases unmatched. The CDR3 nucleotides read TGTGCCAGCAGTCGGACAGGGGTTATGAACACTGAAGCTTTCTTT. Translating it yields CASSRTGVMNTEAFF.

The chain recombines TRBV6-5 with TRBJ1-1; TRBD1 might be the D (5 bases). The CDR3 loop spans 14 amino acids. Germline CDR1 is MNHEY and CDR2 is SVGAGI. V was cut by 8 bases and J by 4 bases, with 17 bases left in between. The CDR3 region is CASRPWGEGTEAFF. The CDR3, as DNA: TGTGCCAGCCGACCGTGGGGGGAAGGCACTGAAGCTTTCTTT.

V gene TRBV4-1 combines with J gene TRBJ2-1; 12 nucleotides line up with TRBD2. CDR1 and CDR2 (germline): MGHRA, YSYEKL. Trimming took 0 bases from V and 3 from J; bases not matched to a gene: 6. CDR3 size: 18 residues. This chain's CDR3 is CASSQDIASGRVYNEQFF. CDR3 coding DNA: TGCGCCAGCAGCCAAGATATTGCTAGCGGGAGGGTCTACAATGAGCAGTTCTTC.

This chain links TRBV6-5 with TRBJ2-3, with no clear D. The CDR3 length is 14 residues. The germline gives CDR1 MNHEY, CDR2 SVGAGI. V was trimmed by 0 bases and J by 0 bases, leaving 4 bases between them. The CDR3, as DNA: TGTGCCAGCAGTTACTCCCCTAGCACAGATACGCAGTATTTT. Translating gives CASSYSPSTDTQYF.

This chain links TRBV4-1 with TRBJ2-2, with 8 positions matching TRBD1. V was pared by 6 bases and J by 5 bases, with 17 bases of the junction left unmatched. This CDR3 spans 18 amino acids. CDR1 and CDR2 (germline): MGHRA, YSYEKL. CDR3 protein: CASRLIYRGAPGTGELFF. The CDR3 DNA reads as TGCGCCAGCAGACTAATCTACAGGGGGGCGCCGGGTACCGGGGAGCTGTTTTTT.

The gene calls are TRBV4-2 and TRBJ1-4; 8 bases are a match to TRBD1. The V gene end was trimmed by 5 bases and the J gene end by 2 bases; junction bases not matched to a gene: 7. The CDR3 has 16 residues. Per germline, CDR1 LGHNA and CDR2 YNFKEQ. CDR3 in amino acids: CASSTQDRDTNEKLFF. CDR3 in DNA: TGTGCCAGCAGCACCCAGGACAGGGACACTAATGAAAAACTGTTTTTT.

The CDR3 loop reads CASSEFFRDYGYEQYF. CDR3 coding DNA: TGTGCCAGCAGTGAATTTTTTAGGGACTACGGTTACGAGCAGTACTTC. The J gene is TRBJ2-7, the V gene TRBV6-1, with TRBD2 identical over 7 bases. The CDR3 contains 16 residues. The germline gives CDR1 MNHNS, CDR2 SASEGT. Unmatched junction bases numbered 11, after V lost 2 bases and J lost 4 bases.

This chain joins TRBV7-9 and TRBJ1-4, with D unresolved. Between the trimmed V and J ends, which lost 5 bases and 5 bases, there was a span of 18 bases. The CDR3 consists of 16 residues. In germline, CDR1 is SEHNR, CDR2 FQNEAQ (reference sequence). The CDR3 loop is CASSPTASSFNEKLFF. CDR3 nucleotide sequence: TGTGCCAGCAGCCCCACTGCCTCTAGCTTCAATGAAAAACTGTTTTTT. Based on the CDR3 plus reference TRBV7-9 and TRBJ1-4, the full variable domain is DTGVSQNPRHKITKRGQNVTFRCDPISEHNRLYWYRQTLGQGPEFLTYFQNEAQLEKSRLLSDRFSAERPKGSFSTLEIQRTEQGDSAMYLCASSPTASSFNEKLFFGSGTQLSVL.

The chain carries TRBV7-3 and TRBJ2-7; D possibly corresponds to TRBD1 (5 bases). From germline, CDR1 is SGHTA and CDR2 FQGTGA. The CDR3 loop spans 15 amino acids. Trimming stripped 5 bases from V and 4 bases from J, with 18 bases between. Here the CDR3 DNA reads TGTGCCAGCAGCATTCTTACCAGGGATTCGTACGAGCAGTACTTC. This codes for CASSILTRDSYEQYF.

This chain links TRBV4-3 with TRBJ2-1; a possible D gene is TRBD1 (6 bases). Germline values: CDR1 LGHNA, CDR2 YSLEER. Trimming left V 2 bases short and J 4 bases short, with 15 bases between. This CDR3 has 16 amino acids. This CDR3 is CASSQSGDNAYNEQFF. The CDR3 DNA is TGCGCCAGCAGCCAAAGTGGGGACAACGCTTACAATGAGCAGTTCTTC.

This clone is a singleton in its sample. V gene TRBV5-7 combines with J gene TRBJ2-2; 12 bases are shared with TRBD1. TRBV5-7 is classed as an ORF, of uncertain function. The CDR3 covers 16 residues. The V segment lost 4 bases and the J segment 5 bases; nucleotides outside the gene matches: 6. As DNA, the CDR3 is TGTGCCAGCAGCCCGGGACAGGGGGCGCAAACCGGGGAGCTGTTTTTT. The encoded protein is CASSPGQGAQTGELFF.

The genes are TRBV4-3 and TRBJ2-7; D is uncertain. Germline lookup yields CDR1 LGHNA and CDR2 YSLEER. Trimming cost V 1 base and J 5 bases, with 9 bases left between them. The CDR3 is made up of 13 amino acids. The CDR3: CASSQAGVDEQYF. CDR3 in DNA: TGCGCCAGCAGCCAAGCCGGAGTGGACGAGCAGTACTTC.

The V call is TRBV10-3, the J call TRBJ2-1; D perhaps matches TRBD2 (5 bases). The CDR3 sequence is 17 residues long. CDR1 is ENHRY and CDR2 is SYGVKD in the germline V gene. V dropped 3 bases and J dropped 1 base, with 16 bases sitting between them. The CDR3 loop is CAISERRATTSYNEQFF. In DNA form, the CDR3 reads TGTGCCATCAGTGAACGGCGGGCTACTACTTCCTACAATGAGCAGTTCTTC.

This clone was recorded once. The chain joins TRBV5-1 to TRBJ2-3, with D perhaps TRBD2 (6 bases). The CDR3 totals 16 residues. V lost 4 bases and J 0 bases, leaving 15 bases between the germline ends. Germline-derived CDR1 and CDR2 are SGHRS and YFSETQ. CDR3 protein: CASSPRERGSTDTQYF. In DNA, the CDR3 is TGCGCCAGCAGCCCCCGGGAGAGGGGTAGCACAGATACGCAGTATTTT.

The rearrangement joins TRBV18 to TRBJ1-2; TRBD1 matches at 8 bases. Germline V lookup: CDR1 KGHSH, CDR2 LQKENI. The CDR3 extends over 15 amino acids. The ends lost 2 bases at V and 5 bases at J; junction bases unmatched: 7. This chain's CDR3 is CASSPESGGAYGYTF. CDR3 in DNA: TGTGCCAGCTCACCAGAATCAGGGGGCGCGTATGGCTACACCTTC.

The rearrangement uses TRBV6-5 and TRBJ2-7; D is ambiguous. Germline assignment: CDR1 MNHEY and CDR2 SVGAGI. This CDR3 comprises 15 residues. The V gene lost 11 bases and the J gene lost 0 bases, with 20 bases spanning the gap. The CDR3 nucleotides are TGTGCCGTAGGATCGTTGGGCGAGACCTCCTACGAGCAGTACTTC. As protein: CAVGSLGETSYEQYF.

V gene TRBV28 combines with J gene TRBJ2-5; tentative D call: TRBD2 (6 bases). Trimming pared 4 bases from V and 2 bases from J, leaving 23 bases between. CDR3 length equals 18 residues. Germline values: CDR1 MDHEN, CDR2 SYDVKM. In nucleotides, the CDR3 is TGTGCCAGCAGTTCCCTCGGGGGAATGGGGTTCTTGCAAGAGACCCAGTACTTC. This translates into CASSSLGGMGFLQETQYF.

The chain recombines TRBV12-5 with TRBJ2-5, with TRBD2 identical over 7 bases. The germline V gene encodes CDR1 LGHNT and CDR2 FRNRAP. The CDR3 totals 13 residues. Germline trimming cut 6 bases from V and 5 bases from J; bases unmatched to any gene: 6. The CDR3 bases are TGTGCTAGTGGCCCCGGGAGGAGTGAGACCCAGTACTTC. Residues: CASGPGRSETQYF.

CDR3 DNA sequence: TGCGCCAGCAGCTCGACTAGCCACGAGCAGTACTTC. It is translated as CASSSTSHEQYF. This rearrangement joins TRBV5-1 to TRBJ2-7, with 7 bases identical to TRBD2. Looked up from germline, CDR1 is SGHRS and CDR2 is YFSETQ. V lost 3 bases, J lost 5 bases, and 2 bases stayed unmatched. The CDR3 extends over 12 amino acids.

The rearrangement joins TRBV18 to TRBJ2-5, with D maybe TRBD2 (5 bases). Trimming took 5 bases from V and 2 from J, leaving 12 bases between them. Germline V gene lookup returns CDR1 KGHSH and CDR2 LQKENI. This CDR3 is 14 amino acids long. CDR3 residues: CASSFRTGQETQYF. Here the CDR3 DNA reads TGTGCCAGCTCATTTCGGACGGGGCAAGAGACCCAGTACTTC.

The gene calls are TRBV19 and TRBJ1-3; TRBD1 matches 8 bases. Germline CDR1 is LNHDA and CDR2 is SQIVND (reference sequence). The CDR3 extends over 14 amino acids. V lost 8 bases, J lost 5 bases, and 8 bases stayed unmatched. The DNA of the CDR3 is TGTGCCAGTTCCCAGGGGGCGCGGAGAAACACCATATATTTT. Translation: CASSQGARRNTIYF.

The chain is built from TRBV30 and TRBJ1-3; the D gene is possibly TRBD1 (5 bases). Trimming stripped 0 bases from V and 0 bases from J, with 12 bases between. Per germline, CDR1 GTSNPN and CDR2 SVGIG (reference sequence). The CDR3 spans 16 residues. This chain's CDR3 is CAWSVHGGRSGNTIYF. The CDR3 DNA follows: TGTGCCTGGAGTGTCCACGGGGGACGCTCTGGAAACACCATATATTTT.

The chain combines TRBV4-2 with TRBJ1-4; possibly TRBD1 for D (6 bases). The V gene's germline CDR1 is LGHNA and CDR2 YNFKEQ. This CDR3 comprises 13 residues. Trimming left V 4 bases short and J 13 bases short, with 16 bases between. This CDR3 reads CASSRDTVSGLFF. CDR3 DNA sequence: TGTGCCAGCAGCCGGGACACGGTTTCAGGACTGTTTTTT.

The genes are TRBV10-1 and TRBJ1-1, with a possible D match to TRBD1 (6 bases). Trimming took 3 bases from V and 5 from J, leaving 19 bases between them. The CDR3 contains 16 residues. Germline V CDR1 and CDR2: WNHNN, SYGVQD (reference sequence). The CDR3 DNA reads as TGCGCCAGCAGTGAAAGGTTGGGGGGGGCCGGGACTGAAGCTTTCTTT. This translates into CASSERLGGAGTEAFF.

The chain is built from TRBV4-3 and TRBJ1-1, with 7 bases aligning to TRBD1. The CDR3 runs to 14 residues. The germline gives CDR1 LGHNA, CDR2 YSLEER. Trimming removed 0 bases from V and 2 bases from J; junction bases left unmatched: 0. CDR3 region: CASSQEGGNTEAFF. In nucleotides, the CDR3 is TGCGCCAGCAGCCAAGAAGGGGGCAACACTGAAGCTTTCTTT.

This chain joins TRBV19 and TRBJ2-2; weak D call: TRBD1 (5 bases). Germline V gene sequence: CDR1 LNHDA, CDR2 SQIVND (reference sequence). V was cut by 3 bases and J by 4 bases, with 12 bases left in between. The CDR3 totals 15 residues. The CDR3 is CASSIQGLGTGELFF. The CDR3 nucleotides are TGTGCCAGTAGTATTCAGGGTCTTGGCACCGGGGAGCTGTTTTTT.

V is TRBV28 and J is TRBJ1-3; 10 bases are a match to TRBD1. Germline V CDR1 and CDR2: MDHEN, SYDVKM. The CDR3 length is 20 residues. Trimming at V came to 8 bases and at J to 1 base, leaving 20 bases not matched to a gene. The DNA for the CDR3 is TGTGCCAGCTTCGAGGCCTTCGGGGGACAGGGGTTTCTTTCTGGAAACACCATATATTTT. Its translation is CASFEAFGGQGFLSGNTIYF.

The chain joins TRBV19 to TRBJ1-1; D unresolved. Looked up from germline, CDR1 is LNHDA and CDR2 is SQIVND (reference sequence). CDR3 length equals 12 residues. The V end was cut by 9 bases, the J end by 1 base, with 9 bases between. The CDR3 here is CASQGRNTEAFF. The CDR3, as DNA: TGTGCCAGCCAAGGGAGGAACACTGAAGCTTTCTTT. Supplemented by reference TRBV19 and TRBJ1-1, the full variable domain reads DGGITQSPKYLFRKEGQNVTLSCEQNLNHDAMYWYRQDPGQGLRLIYYSQIVNDFQKGDIAEGYSVSREKKESFPLTVTSAQKNPTAFYLCASQGRNTEAFFGQGTRLTVV.